Below are 8 T cell receptor beta chains sequenced from a single sample in a study of cytomegalovirus exposure and HLA in healthy donors. A multiplex PCR was run with 60 Vbeta primers and 13 Jbeta primers. Method: immunoSEQ multiplex PCR; TCRdb's copy keeps in-frame clones and lacks some. There are around 120,000 clones in the sample; 80% occur only once, and 3% to 4% lies in the top ten. Sequencing was carried out using PBMCs. The receptors were gathered from a woman in her forties in good health and CMV-seronegative.

The V gene is TRBV7-6, the J gene TRBJ2-1; 10 bases map to TRBD2. The CDR3 totals 16 residues. Germline-derived CDR1 and CDR2 are SGHVS and FNYEAQ. V shed 1 base, J shed 6 bases, and the junction held 6 bases outside the gene matches. The CDR3 DNA reads TGTGCCAGCAGCTTAGTCTTGGCTAGCGGGAGCAATGAGCAGTTCTTC. Protein: CASSLVLASGSNEQFF.

The chain links TRBV2 to TRBJ2-2; maybe TRBD2 (5 bases). The CDR3 has 17 amino acids. Germline V lookup: CDR1 SNHLY, CDR2 FYNNEI. Trimming removed 0 bases at V and 7 bases at J, with 18 bases between. CDR3 sequence (DNA): TGTGCCAGCAGTGAAGCTCAGGTGAAGCGGTTTGGCGGGGAGCTGTTTTTT. Its protein is CASSEAQVKRFGGELFF. Complete variable domain (other parts from reference TRBV2 and TRBJ2-2): EPEVTQTPSHQVTQMGQEVILRCVPISNHLYFYWYRQILGQKVEFLVSFYNNEISEKSEIFDDQFSVERPDGSNFTLKIRSTKLEDSAMYFCASSEAQVKRFGGELFFGEGSRLTVL.

The chain recombines TRBV7-2 with TRBJ1-4; 7 bases map to TRBD1. The CDR3 is made up of 17 amino acids. V shed 7 bases and J 3 bases; nucleotides not matched to a gene: 14. Germline lookup yields CDR1 SGHTA and CDR2 FQGNSA. CDR3 nucleotide sequence: TGTGCCAGCACCCTCCCAGGGGGTATGGGGTCTAATGAAAAACTGTTTTTT. Translation gives CASTLPGGMGSNEKLFF.

V gene TRBV6-1 combines with J gene TRBJ2-7; unclear D gene. Trimming removed 1 base at V and 2 bases at J, with 9 bases between. The germline V gene encodes CDR1 MNHNS and CDR2 SASEGT. The CDR3 is made up of 14 amino acids. CDR3 coding DNA: TGTGCCAGCAGTGAAGTGGGCGCACCCTACGAGCAGTACTTC. Translation: CASSEVGAPYEQYF.

As to this clone: The junction does not match germline at one end; this may be a read error. This chain links TRBV4-3 with TRBJ1-2; 9 bases line up with TRBD1. The germline gives CDR1 LGHNA, CDR2 YSLEER. The CDR3 extends over 13 amino acids. The CDR3 region is CASSRDRVEGYPF. The CDR3 bases are TGCGCCAGCAGCCGGGACAGGGTGGAGGGCTACCCCTTC.

V is TRBV27 and J is TRBJ2-7, with TRBD2 matching 7 bases. CDR1 and CDR2 (germline): MNHEY, SMNVEV (reference sequence). The CDR3 has 15 amino acids. J was trimmed by 2 bases and V by 2 bases; bases with no gene match: 6. The DNA of the CDR3 is TGTGCCAGCAGTTTAAAGTCTAGCGGAACCTACGAGCAGTACTTC. Translating it yields CASSLKSSGTYEQYF.

CDR3 loop: CASSVQGNTIYF. The CDR3 bases are TGTGCCAGCAGCGTACAGGGAAACACCATATATTTT. The J gene is TRBJ1-3, the V gene TRBV9, with no clear D. The CDR3 length is 12 residues. V was cut by 1 base and J by 4 bases, with 3 bases left in between. Germline V gives CDR1 SGDLS, CDR2 YYNGEE.

This chain uses TRBV6-1 with TRBJ1-5, with a weak D call TRBD1 (5 bases). This CDR3 has 14 residues. Per the germline V gene, CDR1 is MNHNS and CDR2 is SASEGT. Trimming took off 7 bases at V and 5 bases at J, with 15 bases between the two ends. This chain's CDR3 is CASTPSIGDQPQHF. The DNA for the CDR3 is TGTGCCAGCACCCCTTCGATAGGGGATCAGCCCCAGCATTTT.